This T cell receptor beta chain was obtained from a study of T cells in Graves' hyperthyroidism and ophthalmopathy. Findings and caveats of the study: In blood, most of the thyroid clonotypes expanded above 0.001 were also present.

This clonotype was picked up a small number of times. Its antigen is not known. Germline V gives CDR1 SGDLS, CDR2 YYNGEE. Deletions cut 6 bases from V and 4 bases from J, with 12 bases between. The CDR3 loop spans 13 amino acids. Calling Graves' hyperthyroidism stable meant ophthalmopathy did not progress within 18 months. The hyperthyroidism patients had all been newly diagnosed, and their disease duration was under 2 months. Their ages ranged from 18 to 65 years. Lactation, pregnancy, other autoimmune disease or uncontrolled infection led to exclusion of patients. TCR beta CDR3 regions were amplified from RNA transcripts. The primer set for the first-round RT-PCR of the TCR CDR3 was HTBI. A single record per CDR3 protein comes from TCRdb applying MiXCR to the multiplex PCR reads. The sample has 200,000 to 250,000 distinct CDR3 sequences, roughly 15% seen once.

The sequence was collected from a man aged 50 to 60 with Graves' hyperthyroidism. The material sequenced was blood. This sequence joins TRBV9 and TRBJ2-3; TRBD1 is a possible D gene (6 bases). The CDR3 nucleotides read TGTGCCAGCACGAGGGGGTTGGCAGATACGCAGTATTTT. Translated: CASTRGLADTQYF.